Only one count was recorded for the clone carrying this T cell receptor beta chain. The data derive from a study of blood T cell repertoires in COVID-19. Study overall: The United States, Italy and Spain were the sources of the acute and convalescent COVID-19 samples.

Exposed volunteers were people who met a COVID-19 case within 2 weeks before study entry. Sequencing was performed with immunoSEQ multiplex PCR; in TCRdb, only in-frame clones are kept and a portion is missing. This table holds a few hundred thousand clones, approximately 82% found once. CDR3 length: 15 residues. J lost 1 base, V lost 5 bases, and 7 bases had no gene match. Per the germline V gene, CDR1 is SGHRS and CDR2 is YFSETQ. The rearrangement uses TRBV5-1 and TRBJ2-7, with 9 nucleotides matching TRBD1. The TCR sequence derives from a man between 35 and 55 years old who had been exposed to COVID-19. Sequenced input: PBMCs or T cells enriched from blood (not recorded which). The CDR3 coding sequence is TGCGCCAGCAGGTCCGGGACAGGGCTTTCCTACGAGCAGTACTTC. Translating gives CASRSGTGLSYEQYF. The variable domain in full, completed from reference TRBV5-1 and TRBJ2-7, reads KAGVTQTPRYLIKTRGQQVTLSCSPISGHRSVSWYQQTPGQGLQFLFEYFSETQRNKGNFPGRFSGRQFSNSRSEMNVSTLELGDSALYLCASRSGTGLSYEQYFGPGTRLTVT.